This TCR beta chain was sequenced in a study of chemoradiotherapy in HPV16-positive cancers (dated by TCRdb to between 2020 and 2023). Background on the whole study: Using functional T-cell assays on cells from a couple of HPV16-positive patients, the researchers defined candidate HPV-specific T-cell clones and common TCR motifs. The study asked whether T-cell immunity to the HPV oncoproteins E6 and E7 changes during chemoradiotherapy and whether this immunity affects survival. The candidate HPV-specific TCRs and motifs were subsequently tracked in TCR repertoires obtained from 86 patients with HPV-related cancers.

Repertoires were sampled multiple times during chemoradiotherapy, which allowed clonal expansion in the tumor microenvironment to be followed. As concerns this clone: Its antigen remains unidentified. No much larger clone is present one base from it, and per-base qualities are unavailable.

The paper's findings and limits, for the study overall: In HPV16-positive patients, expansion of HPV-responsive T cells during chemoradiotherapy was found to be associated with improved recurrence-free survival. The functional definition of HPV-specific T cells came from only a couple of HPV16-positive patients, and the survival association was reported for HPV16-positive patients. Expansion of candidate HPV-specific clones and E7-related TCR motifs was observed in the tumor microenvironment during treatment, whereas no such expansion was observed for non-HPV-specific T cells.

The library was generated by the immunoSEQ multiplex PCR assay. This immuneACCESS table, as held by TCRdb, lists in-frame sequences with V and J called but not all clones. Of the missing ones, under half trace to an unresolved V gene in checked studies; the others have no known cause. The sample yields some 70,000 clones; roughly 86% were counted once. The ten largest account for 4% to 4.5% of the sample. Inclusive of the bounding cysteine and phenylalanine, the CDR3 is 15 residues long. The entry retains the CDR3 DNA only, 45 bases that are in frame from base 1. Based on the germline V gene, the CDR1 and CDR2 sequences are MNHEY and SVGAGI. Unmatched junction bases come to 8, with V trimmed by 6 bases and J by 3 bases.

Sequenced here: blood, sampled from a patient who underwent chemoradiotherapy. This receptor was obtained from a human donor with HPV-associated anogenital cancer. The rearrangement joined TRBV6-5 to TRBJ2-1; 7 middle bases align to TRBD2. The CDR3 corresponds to CASSIIAGLYNEQFF. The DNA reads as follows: TGTGCCAGCAGCATCATAGCGGGCCTCTACAATGAGCAGTTCTTC.